This TCR beta chain was observed in a study of T cells after yellow fever vaccination (dated by TCRdb to the late 2010s). Turning to the overall study: The SMART-Seq v4 Ultra Low Input RNA kit was used to prepare libraries from fractions with low cell numbers. To follow T-cell clones before and after primary and booster YFV17D yellow fever vaccination, bulk TCR alpha and beta repertoires were sequenced over time. Bulk PBMC replicates and cell subsets were isolated from blood drawn at multiple timepoints before and after both primary and secondary immunization. Two healthy male donors made up the cohort, one aged 18 to 30 years and the other aged 30 to 40 years. Study-wide conclusions, independent of this receptor: Compared with the primary T-cell response, the secondary T-cell response was faster but weaker, reaching its peak on day 5 rather than on day 15. A small fraction of clonotypes showed up in both the CD4 and CD8 compartments, probably as a result of convergent recombination. Most clones expanded after primary vaccination (approximately 95% of CD4 and 88% of CD8) were re-detected after the booster, suggesting that broad memory maintenance occurred. Only two donors were included in the study, so the extent to which the findings can be generalized is limited. Computational filtering was needed because FACS-sorted repertoires could contain abundant contaminating clonotypes from the bulk population.

Sequenced on an Illumina NovaSeq 6000. Synthesis of TCR cDNA relied on 5'RACE template switching, a step that introduced a universal primer site along with unique molecular identifiers. cDNA synthesis was primed from both the TCR alpha and TCR beta constant segments. Library amplification involved two PCR steps, and the second step added sample barcodes and sequencing adapters. Sequencing of libraries was performed on Illumina HiSeq 2500 (2x100 bp) or NovaSeq (2x150 bp). In the source study's methods: Demultiplexing of reads and collapsing into UMI consensus sequences were performed with MIGEC, and V(D)J alignment was carried out with MiXCR. Vaccine-responding clonotypes were defined with edgeR using replicate PBMC samples, requiring FDR below 0.01 and a log2 fold change above 5 up to day 15. Each bulk clonotype received a CD4 or CD8 identity based on whether the sequenced CD4 or CD8 repertoire contained that clonotype at higher abundance. The public reads were quality trimmed at Q25 with fastp and then assembled into clones with MiXCR by TCRdb, keeping productive beta chains. Rows are combined by CDR3 protein, so each entry shows the most common genes and DNA. These V and J calls originate from TCRdb's pipeline instead of the authors' own analysis. This sample has hundreds of thousands of distinct CDR3 sequences in its table, and around 12% of those were observed once. The ten largest clones add up to more than 3% of the sample.

This clonotype has ten or more counts. Its antigen is unknown. No base qualities exist here, and no much larger clone lies one base off it. The treatment or condition label here, explained by the study, means: live attenuated yellow fever vaccine strain. PBMCs were isolated from peripheral blood using a standard Ficoll-Paque protocol. Dynabeads CD4 and CD8 positive selection kits were used to isolate the CD4 and CD8 T-cell fractions. RNA was extracted with TriZol from bulk PBMCs, CD4 and CD8 fractions, and dextramer-positive and dextramer-negative fractions. CDR3 length: 12 amino acids, cysteine to phenylalanine. Just the 36-base CDR3 DNA is kept, in frame starting at base 1. Trimming costs V 3 bases and J 5 bases, and their ends lie 4 bases apart. CDR1 and CDR2 are drawn from the germline V gene (reference sequence): SEHNR, FQNEAQ.

The sequencing used CD4+ T cells sorted from PBMCs, collected 15 days after the yellow fever booster vaccination. Recombination connected TRBV7-9 to TRBJ2-2; no D gene can be assigned with confidence. The TCR was taken from a man younger than 30 who received the YFV17D yellow fever vaccine. DNA sequence: TGTGCCAGCAGCTTTGAGACCGGGGAGCTGTTTTTT. This gives the protein CASSFETGELFF.